This paragraph covers one TCR beta chain sequence. The antigen remains unidentified. Time point of the sample: persistent/refractory GD, antithyroid drugs over 5 years with positive TRAb. PBMCs provided the RNA from which the TCR library was made. The source of the patients was an endocrinology department in Xi'an, China. HTBI primers from iRepertoire and Arm-PCR of CDR3 regions yielded the TCR beta libraries. The authors' processing: Segment identification across samples yielded around 64 TRBV and fewer than 15 TRBJ segments. Each CDR3 protein is one row after TCRdb ran MiXCR on the multiplex PCR reads. TCRdb assigned the V and J calls; the authors' analysis was not used. The table lists 310,000 or so distinct CDR3 sequences, less than 20% of them singletons, with just under 30% in the top ten. The CDR3 loop spans 15 amino acids. The V gene's germline CDR1 is SGHTA and CDR2 FQGNSA. V shed 5 bases and J shed 7 bases, with 21 bases lying between them.

The data stem from a study of regulatory T cells in long-lasting Graves disease. Regarding the study as a whole: Under persistent disease, TRBV28, TRBJ1-2 and TRBJ2-5 were used preferentially.

The chain uses TRBV7-2 and TRBJ2-7; perhaps TRBD1 as D (6 bases). Specimen: peripheral blood mononuclear cells (PBMCs), collected when the disease was refractory, from a patient treated with antithyroid drugs. This TCR was sampled from a female donor with Graves disease. This CDR3 reads CTSSPRTEVYEEQYF. In nucleotides, the CDR3 is TGTACCAGCAGCCCCAGGACAGAGGTCTACGAGGAGCAGTACTTC.